This T cell receptor (beta chain) was obtained from a study of T cell changes during pregnancy in multiple sclerosis. Sequenced by immunoSEQ multiplex PCR; TCRdb stores in-frame clones only, minus some. This table has 55,000 or so clones, 75% to 90% appearing once. The CDR3 spans 13 residues. V lost 5 bases, J lost 8 bases, and 8 bases stayed unmatched. The germline gives CDR1 MNHEY, CDR2 SVGAGI. The clonotype was recovered from a female donor with multiple sclerosis, enrolled in a pregnancy study. The chain recombines TRBV6-5 with TRBJ1-2, with 7 bases lining up with TRBD1. The sample here was CD4+ T cells from peripheral blood mononuclear cells, taken in the first trimester of pregnancy. CDR3: CASSRGTEAGYTF. DNA of the CDR3: TGTGCCAGCAGTCGAGGGACAGAGGCAGGCTACACCTTC.